These 16 T cell receptor beta chains came from one sample sequenced in a study of T cell repertoires in cytomegalovirus infection. TCRdb independently ran MiXCR on the reads; one entry per CDR3 protein. The data show 80,000 or so distinct CDR3 sequences, approximately 24% seen once. The antigens these receptors bind are not known. The sequenced sample was CD8+ T cells from cultured PBMCs, obtained from culture after CMV antigen stimulation. These receptors originate from a human donor in good health (CMV status not recorded). Some clones in this sample may be carry-over from other donors' samples.

The chain carries TRBV27 and TRBJ1-2; TRBD1 matches at 7 bases. Germline CDR1 is MNHEY and CDR2 is SMNVEV (reference sequence). The junction had 8 bases not matched to a gene; V was cut back by 5 bases and J by 8 bases. The CDR3 consists of 13 residues. Here the CDR3 DNA reads TGTGCCAGCAGTCTAACAGGGGTCTGGGGCTACACCTTC. Translation: CASSLTGVWGYTF.

This clonotype was counted ten times or more. The chain recombines TRBV6-5 with TRBJ2-1; D gene uncertain. Trimming removed 6 bases from V and 0 bases from J, with 12 bases in between. The V gene's germline CDR1 is MNHEY and CDR2 SVGAGI. The CDR3 spans 15 residues. CDR3 nucleotides: TGTGCCAGCAGGGCTGCTACCAGCTCCTACAATGAGCAGTTCTTC. This sequence encodes CASRAATSSYNEQFF.

A few counts support this clonotype. The chain recombines TRBV4-3 with TRBJ2-2; TRBD2 is a possible D gene (6 bases). The germline CDR1 and CDR2 sequences are LGHNA and YSLEER. Trimming shortened V by 1 base and J by 5 bases, and 11 bases separated the two germline ends. This CDR3 has 15 amino acids. The CDR3: CASSQVEGTTGELFF. As DNA, the CDR3 is TGCGCCAGCAGCCAAGTGGAGGGTACGACCGGGGAGCTGTTTTTT.

Ten or more counts support this clonotype. The chain employs TRBV29-1 and TRBJ2-1; D gene uncertain. Deletions cut 7 bases from V and 13 bases from J, with 20 bases between. Germline CDR1 reads SQVTM; CDR2 reads ANQGSEA. This CDR3 has 12 amino acids. CDR3 DNA sequence: TGCAGCGCCGAGATTGAACGGCAGATCCAGTTCTTC. This translates into CSAEIERQIQFF.

This clonotype was seen more than once but under ten times. The chain uses TRBV7-3 and TRBJ2-1; 8 bases match TRBD2. The CDR3 covers 12 residues. J gave up 8 bases and V 4 bases, and 1 base lay outside the gene matches. The germline V gene encodes CDR1 SGHTA and CDR2 FQGTGA. The CDR3 DNA is TGTGCCAGCAGCTACGGGGGGGATGAGCAGTTCTTC. Its translation is CASSYGGDEQFF.

This clonotype was seen a few times. The chain is built from TRBV6-1 and TRBJ1-2; D is possibly TRBD1 (6 bases). Trimming stripped 10 bases from V and 6 bases from J, with 15 bases between. The CDR3 has 12 amino acids. Germline V gene sequence: CDR1 MNHNS, CDR2 SASEGT. The CDR3 region has the DNA TGTGCCACGACTCGGGGGGCACATGGCTACACCTTC. Encoded protein: CATTRGAHGYTF.

This chain uses TRBV19 with TRBJ1-5; perhaps TRBD1 as D (5 bases). The CDR3 loop spans 14 amino acids. V lost 7 bases, J lost 2 bases, and 12 bases lay in between. In germline, CDR1 is LNHDA, CDR2 SQIVND (reference sequence). The CDR3, as DNA: TGTGCCAGTACCTCGCGGGGGGGCAATCAGCCCCAGCATTTT. Its protein product is CASTSRGGNQPQHF.

The chain joins TRBV13 to TRBJ1-1; 7 bases line up with TRBD1. Germline-derived CDR1 and CDR2 are PRHDT and FYEKMQ (reference sequence). This CDR3 has 13 residues. After removal of 3 bases from V and 5 bases from J, the junction contained 3 bases not matched to a gene. CDR3 coding DNA: TGTGCCAGCAGCTTGACAGGGCGAACTGAAGCTTTCTTT. This translates into CASSLTGRTEAFF.

This clonotype was detected many times. V is TRBV4-1 and J is TRBJ1-1; D not certain. Looked up from germline, CDR1 is MGHRA and CDR2 is YSYEKL. CDR3 length: 14 amino acids. The V and J ends lost 1 base and 1 base respectively, with 7 bases between them. The CDR3 nucleotides are TGCGCCAGCAGCCAAGGGGCTGCGAACACTGAAGCTTTCTTT. Translated: CASSQGAANTEAFF.

In the case of this clonotype: A read error may explain this, as a much larger clone is one base away. V and J are TRBV7-6 and TRBJ1-1, with TRBD1 as a possible D gene (6 bases). The CDR3 is made up of 15 amino acids. Per germline, CDR1 SGHVS and CDR2 FNYEAQ. Deletions cut 3 bases from V and 5 bases from J, with 16 bases between. The CDR3 spells CASSFDRGKKTEAFF. The CDR3 DNA sequence: TGTGCCAGCAGCTTCGATAGGGGGAAGAAGACTGAAGCTTTCTTT.

There are a few counts of this clonotype. This rearrangement joins TRBV2 to TRBJ2-5, with 9 bases that match TRBD2. The CDR3 consists of 15 residues. V lost 8 bases to trimming and J lost 0 bases; unmatched junction nucleotides: 7. From germline, CDR1 is SNHLY and CDR2 FYNNEI. CDR3 in amino acids: CASWSPSGDQETQYF. The DNA of the CDR3 is TGTGCCAGCTGGTCCCCTAGCGGGGACCAAGAGACCCAGTACTTC.

The chain links TRBV14 to TRBJ2-1; 11 bases match TRBD2. CDR1 is SGHDN and CDR2 is FVKESK in the germline V gene. V was clipped by 4 bases and J by 7 bases; unmatched bases: 9. The CDR3 has 16 amino acids. The CDR3 spells CASSPPLAGGLNEQFF. As DNA, the CDR3 is TGTGCCAGCAGCCCCCCCCTAGCGGGAGGCCTAAATGAGCAGTTCTTC.

This clonotype was recorded at least ten times. V usage is TRBV7-9 and J usage is TRBJ2-7; D is unclear. This CDR3 spans 13 amino acids. V was cut by 1 base and J by 2 bases, with 6 bases left in between. Germline values: CDR1 SEHNR, CDR2 FQNEAQ (reference sequence). CDR3 residues: CASSLGETYEQYF. The CDR3 DNA sequence: TGTGCCAGCAGCTTAGGGGAAACCTACGAGCAGTACTTC.

This clonotype was found many times. The chain links TRBV7-2 to TRBJ1-2; D not resolved. CDR1 is SGHTA, CDR2 FQGNSA, per germline. With 1 base removed from V and 4 bases from J, the gap between germline ends came to 10 bases. The CDR3 length is 14 residues. CDR3 residues: CASSLGRNLYGYTF. The CDR3 DNA follows: TGTGCCAGCAGCTTAGGTCGTAATCTCTATGGCTACACCTTC.

This clonotype was detected a few times. The V and J genes are TRBV4-3 and TRBJ1-5; 9 bases fit TRBD1. The CDR3 runs 15 residues. The germline CDR1 and CDR2 sequences are LGHNA and YSLEER. Germline trimming cut 4 bases from V and 7 bases from J; bases unmatched to any gene: 8. The CDR3 nucleotides are TGCGCCAGCAGCCCAGAGACAGGGGGATCCCAGCCCCAGCATTTT. Translating gives CASSPETGGSQPQHF.

DNA for the CDR3: TGTGCCAGCAGTTACTCGCAAGAGACCCTTAGCACTGAAGCTTTCTTT. Translation: CASSYSQETLSTEAFF. The chain has TRBV6-5 and TRBJ1-1; unclear D gene. This CDR3 comprises 16 residues. The V end was cut by 0 bases, the J end by 4 bases, with 15 bases between. Germline CDR1 is MNHEY and CDR2 is SVGAGI.